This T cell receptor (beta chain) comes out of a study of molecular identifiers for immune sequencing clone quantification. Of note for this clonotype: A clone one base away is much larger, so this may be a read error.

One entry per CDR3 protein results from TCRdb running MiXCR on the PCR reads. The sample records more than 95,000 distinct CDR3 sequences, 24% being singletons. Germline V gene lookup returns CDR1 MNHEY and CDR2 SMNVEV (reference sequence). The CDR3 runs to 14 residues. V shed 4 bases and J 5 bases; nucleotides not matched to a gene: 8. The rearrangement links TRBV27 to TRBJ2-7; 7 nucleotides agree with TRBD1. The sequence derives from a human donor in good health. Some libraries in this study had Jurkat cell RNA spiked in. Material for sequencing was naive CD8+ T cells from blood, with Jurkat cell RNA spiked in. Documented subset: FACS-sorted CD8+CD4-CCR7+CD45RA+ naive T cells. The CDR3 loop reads CASSWDRSPNEQYF. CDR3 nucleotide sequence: TGTGCCAGCAGTTGGGACAGATCCCCCAACGAGCAGTACTTC.